The 13 T cell receptor beta chains below all came from one sample that was sequenced in a study of T cells in Graves' hyperthyroidism and ophthalmopathy. RNA transcripts yielded amplified TCR beta CDR3 regions. In the first-round RT-PCR of the TCR CDR3, the HTBI primer set was used. TCRdb independently ran MiXCR on the multiplex PCR reads; one entry per CDR3 protein. Found here are 600,000 or so distinct CDR3 sequences, about 43% of them singletons; the top ten hold about 8.2%. Material: peripheral blood or thyroid tissue (not recorded which). The origin of the receptors is a young woman with Graves' hyperthyroidism.

This clonotype was observed many times. J is TRBJ1-1 and V is TRBV12-3 or TRBV12-4, with D uncertain. This CDR3 is 11 amino acids long. Between the trimmed V and J ends, which lost 3 bases and 6 bases, there was a span of 5 bases. CDR3 sequence reads: CASSFGPEAFF. The DNA for the CDR3 is TGTGCCAGCAGTTTCGGTCCTGAAGCTTTCTTT.

Details on this clonotype: One end of the junction does not line up with germline, which may come from a read error. J is TRBJ1-5 and V is TRBV6-1; no definite D call. CDR1 is MNHNS and CDR2 is SASEGT in the germline V gene. The CDR3 totals 12 residues. The CDR3 loop reads CASRVGNQPRHF. The CDR3, as DNA: TGTGCCAGCAGGGTGGGTAATCAGCCCCGGCATTTT.

The chain combines TRBV29-1 with TRBJ1-4; 10 nucleotides line up with TRBD1. The CDR3 is made up of 13 amino acids. CDR1 and CDR2 from the germline V gene are SQVTM and ANQGSEA. Losses at the gene ends were 4 bases for V and 5 bases for J; bases not matched to a gene: 1. The CDR3 spells CSVGGQGNEKLFF. CDR3 DNA: TGCAGCGTTGGGGGACAGGGGAATGAAAAACTGTTTTTT.

Ten or more counts support this clonotype. This chain connects TRBV10-3 to TRBJ1-1; 8 positions match TRBD1. Germline loops: CDR1 ENHRY, CDR2 SYGVKD. This CDR3 region has 14 residues. The trim removed 5 bases at V and 2 bases at J, leaving 4 bases unmatched. CDR3 sequence: CAISPGQVNTEAFF. As DNA, the CDR3 is TGTGCCATCAGTCCGGGACAGGTCAACACTGAAGCTTTCTTT.

In this sample, this clonotype turned up a few times. J is TRBJ1-2 and V is TRBV10-3, with 9 bases fitting TRBD1. Germline CDR1 is ENHRY and CDR2 is SYGVKD. J gave up 6 bases and V 4 bases, and 6 bases lay outside the gene matches. The CDR3 runs 14 residues. The CDR3 nucleotides are TGTGCCATCAGTGTTGGGGGGACAGGGAATGGCTACACCTTC. It translates to CAISVGGTGNGYTF.

This chain uses TRBV19 with TRBJ2-7; 7 nucleotides align to TRBD1. CDR3 length equals 16 residues. Trimming took 4 bases from V and 0 from J; bases not matched to a gene: 9. Germline V gene data show CDR1 as LNHDA and CDR2 as SQIVND (reference sequence). The CDR3 here is CASSTLLGQSSYEQYF. In DNA, the CDR3 is TGTGCCAGTAGTACCCTCTTGGGACAGAGCTCCTACGAGCAGTACTTC. The full variable domain, with the rest looked up from reference TRBV19 and TRBJ2-7, is DGGITQSPKYLFRKEGQNVTLSCEQNLNHDAMYWYRQDPGQGLRLIYYSQIVNDFQKGDIAEGYSVSREKKESFPLTVTSAQKNPTAFYLCASSTLLGQSSYEQYFGPGTRLTVT.

On this clonotype itself: A read error may account for a junction end that differs from germline. V is TRBV10-2 and J is TRBJ2-7; D remains ambiguous. This CDR3 is 12 amino acids long. Germline V gene sequence: CDR1 WSHSY, CDR2 SAAADI. The CDR3 DNA sequence: TGTGCCAGCAGTCCCGCCAAGGACGAGCAGTACTTC. Its translation: CASSPAKDEQYF.

The chain has TRBV7-2 and TRBJ2-5, with D perhaps matching TRBD1 (7 bases). V dropped 6 bases and J dropped 3 bases, with 17 bases sitting between them. Germline values: CDR1 SGHTA, CDR2 FQGNSA. The CDR3 runs 15 residues. The chain's CDR3 is CASSSRGTAKETQYF. CDR3 nucleotides: TGTGCCAGCAGTTCCCGCGGGACAGCCAAAGAGACCCAGTACTTC.

The chain is built from TRBV20-1 and TRBJ2-7; TRBD2 matches 11 bases. From germline, CDR1 is DFQATT and CDR2 SNEGSKA (reference sequence). V was clipped by 5 bases and J by 2 bases; unmatched bases: 8. This CDR3 is 15 amino acids long. CDR3 amino acids: CSAPLTSGITYEQYF. The CDR3 nucleotides are TGCAGTGCTCCTTTGACTAGCGGGATAACCTACGAGCAGTACTTC.

CDR3 loop: CSARRAPGNTEQYF. The CDR3 coding sequence is TGCAGTGCTAGAAGGGCCCCGGGGAATACCGAGCAGTACTTC. This chain joins TRBV20-1 and TRBJ2-7; D is possibly TRBD2 (5 bases). The length of the CDR3 is 14 residues. Germline CDR1 and CDR2: DFQATT and SNEGSKA (reference sequence). V dropped 2 bases and J dropped 6 bases, with 17 bases sitting between them.

The chain is built from TRBV7-7 and TRBJ1-3; D gene unclear. V was shortened by 8 bases and J by 3 bases, with 20 bases between the two germline ends. This CDR3 has 16 amino acids. CDR1 and CDR2 from the germline V gene are SSHAT and FNYEAQ (reference sequence). This CDR3 reads CASSPTGPMVGNTIYF. The CDR3 coding sequence is TGTGCCAGCTCACCGACCGGCCCGATGGTTGGAAACACCATATATTTT.

This chain links TRBV9 with TRBJ1-5; possible D gene TRBD1, 6 bases. Germline CDR1 and CDR2: SGDLS and YYNGEE. The CDR3 is 16 amino acids. DNA of the CDR3: TGTGCTAGTGGAAAAGGGGGGCAGGGTATTTATCAGCCCCAGCATTTT. It translates to CASGKGGQGIYQPQHF.

CDR3 sequence (DNA): TGTGCCAGCAGCCCCCCTTGGGTAGCGGGAGGTATCACCGGGGAGCTGTTTTTT. Translated, it gives CASSPPWVAGGITGELFF. The V call is TRBV2, the J call TRBJ2-2, with 10 positions matching TRBD2. V lost 6 bases and J lost 4; bases outside the gene matches: 14. The CDR3 loop spans 18 amino acids. CDR1 and CDR2 (germline): SNHLY, FYNNEI.